These 22 T cell receptor beta chains came from one sample sequenced in a study of blood T cell repertoires in COVID-19. Assay: immunoSEQ multiplex PCR; the TCRdb copy retains only in-frame clones and omits some. The table records 130,000 to 150,000 clones, about 85% of them present only once. Sequenced sample: peripheral blood. The receptors come from a human donor with acute or convalescent COVID-19. The donor label of this sample is uncertain.

V gene TRBV30 combines with J gene TRBJ2-3; 7 bases agree with TRBD2. Per germline, CDR1 GTSNPN and CDR2 SVGIG (reference sequence). The CDR3 spans 15 residues. V lost 3 bases to trimming and J lost 5 bases; unmatched junction nucleotides: 11. The chain's CDR3 is CAWSPGGGDRDTQYF. In DNA form, the CDR3 reads TGTGCCTGGAGCCCCGGCGGGGGAGATCGAGATACGCAGTATTTT. The entire variable domain, with the rest obtained from reference TRBV30 and TRBJ2-3, is as follows: SQTIHQWPATLVQPVGSPLSLECTVEGTSNPNLYWYRQAAGRGLQLLFYSVGIGQISSEVPQNLSASRPQDRQFILSSKKLLLSDSGFYLCAWSPGGGDRDTQYFGPGTRLTVL.

This chain connects TRBV19 to TRBJ1-1; 9 bases map to TRBD1. Unmatched junction bases numbered 7, after V lost 1 base and J lost 4 bases. Germline-derived CDR1 and CDR2 are LNHDA and SQIVND (reference sequence). The CDR3 length is 16 residues. The CDR3 loop is CASSIVWGQGGTEAFF. CDR3 nucleotide sequence: TGTGCCAGTAGTATAGTTTGGGGACAGGGCGGCACTGAAGCTTTCTTT.

The CDR3 sequence is CASSEVGNQPQHF. DNA of the CDR3: TGCGCCAGCAGCGAGGTAGGTAATCAGCCCCAGCATTTT. The V gene is TRBV5-1, the J gene TRBJ1-5, with no clear D. The CDR3 contains 13 residues. The V end was cut by 4 bases, the J end by 4 bases, with 9 bases between. CDR1 SGHRS and CDR2 YFSETQ come from the germline V gene.

This clone has only a few counts. The chain combines TRBV4-1 with TRBJ1-1, with 7 nucleotides matching TRBD1. CDR3 length equals 15 residues. V trimming: 4 bases; J trimming: 5 bases; junction bases outside the gene matches: 10. Germline CDR1 and CDR2: MGHRA and YSYEKL. The CDR3 DNA reads as TGCGCCAGCAGCCTGACGACAGGGTCGGGGACTGAAGCTTTCTTT. This gives the protein CASSLTTGSGTEAFF.

The chain links TRBV19 to TRBJ1-2; D may be TRBD1 (5 bases). The germline V and J ends were trimmed by 2 bases and 4 bases, with 14 bases remaining between them. Per germline, CDR1 LNHDA and CDR2 SQIVND (reference sequence). The CDR3 is 15 amino acids. CDR3 amino acids: CASSILAGWSYGYTF. CDR3 DNA sequence: TGTGCCAGTAGTATATTAGCAGGGTGGTCCTATGGCTACACCTTC.

This clone was seen only once. V and J are TRBV29-1 and TRBJ1-1; TRBD1 aligns across 7 bases. The germline V gene encodes CDR1 SQVTM and CDR2 ANQGSEA. The CDR3 is 13 residues long. With 8 bases clipped from V and 0 bases from J, the junction kept 6 bases outside the gene matches. The CDR3 sequence: CSSRDSVNTEAFF. The CDR3, as DNA: TGCAGCTCCCGGGACAGCGTGAACACTGAAGCTTTCTTT.

The rearrangement uses TRBV5-1 and TRBJ2-2; TRBD1 agrees at 7 bases. The CDR3 consists of 16 residues. CDR1 and CDR2 (germline): SGHRS, YFSETQ. V was clipped by 0 bases and J by 6 bases; unmatched bases: 8. The CDR3 nucleotides are TGCGCCAGCAGCTTGGCCGTGACAGGGACGTCCGGGGAGCTGTTTTTT. Its translation: CASSLAVTGTSGELFF.

The genes are TRBV11-2 and TRBJ2-7; TRBD2 might be the D (6 bases). Deletions cut 5 bases from V and 2 bases from J, with 13 bases between. The CDR3 extends over 14 amino acids. The germline V gene has CDR1 SGHAT and CDR2 FQNNGV. CDR3 region: CASSTGTGAYEQYV. The CDR3 nucleotides are TGTGCCAGCAGCACCGGGACTGGTGCCTACGAGCAGTACGTC.

The chain recombines TRBV24-1 with TRBJ1-4; D is undetermined. Per the germline V gene, CDR1 is KGHDR and CDR2 is SFDVKD. The V end was cut by 6 bases, the J end by 5 bases, with 9 bases between. The CDR3 runs to 13 residues. Here the CDR3 DNA reads TGTGCCACCAGTACCGGGGTAAATGAAAAACTGTTTTTT. This codes for CATSTGVNEKLFF.

The V gene is TRBV5-1, the J gene TRBJ1-5; tentative D call: TRBD1 (5 bases). The CDR3 consists of 15 residues. Between the trimmed V and J ends, which lost 2 bases and 2 bases, there was a span of 11 bases. CDR1 SGHRS and CDR2 YFSETQ come from the germline V gene. The CDR3 nucleotides read TGCGCCAGCAGCTTAACGGGGGATCGCAATCAGCCCCAGCATTTT. Its translation: CASSLTGDRNQPQHF.

This clone was seen only once. The chain is built from TRBV18 and TRBJ2-7; D is possibly TRBD1 (6 bases). V was pared by 8 bases and J by 5 bases, with 19 bases between. This CDR3 spans 14 amino acids. Germline CDR1 reads KGHSH; CDR2 reads LQKENI. DNA of the CDR3: TGTGCCAGCCGCCGTTATCCAGGGGACGACGAGCAGTACTTC. Translating it yields CASRRYPGDDEQYF.

As for this clone: At one boundary the junction diverges from the germline segment, which might be a read error. The gene calls are TRBV6-2 or TRBV6-3 and TRBJ2-7; a weak D match, TRBD1 (6 bases). Germline CDR1 reads MNHEY; CDR2 reads SVGEGT. This CDR3 is built from 16 residues. CDR3 sequence: CASTYDRTEPSYEQYF. The CDR3 coding sequence is TGTGCCAGCACTTACGACCGGACAGAGCCCTCCTACGAGCAGTACTTC.

The chain combines TRBV24-1 with TRBJ2-2, with TRBD1 identical over 8 bases. The CDR3 runs 17 residues. V was pared by 3 bases and J by 1 base, with 6 bases of the junction left unmatched. Germline assignment: CDR1 KGHDR and CDR2 SFDVKD. The CDR3 sequence is CATSDPPDRVNTGELFF. In nucleotides, the CDR3 is TGTGCCACCAGTGATCCTCCGGACAGGGTGAACACCGGGGAGCTGTTTTTT.

The J gene is TRBJ1-5, the V gene TRBV5-8; 7 nucleotides line up with TRBD1. Germline values: CDR1 SGHTS, CDR2 YDEGEE. This CDR3 has 15 amino acids. Trimming removed 5 bases from V and 1 base from J; junction bases left unmatched: 6. Written as DNA, the CDR3 is TGTGCCAGCAGGACAGGGACCTACAGCAATCAGCCCCAGCATTTT. Protein sequence: CASRTGTYSNQPQHF.

The V and J genes are TRBV7-2 and TRBJ2-7; 12 bases are shared with TRBD2. CDR1 SGHTA and CDR2 FQGNSA come from the germline V gene. The CDR3 consists of 17 residues. V was clipped by 5 bases and J by 6 bases; unmatched bases: 14. CDR3 DNA sequence: TGTGCCAGCAGCAAAGACCCTACAGGACTAGCGGGAAGCGAGCAGTACGTC. Translated: CASSKDPTGLAGSEQYV.

The gene calls are TRBV30 and TRBJ1-2; D gene ambiguous. The CDR3 length is 13 residues. The germline gives CDR1 GTSNPN, CDR2 SVGIG (reference sequence). Trimming stripped 0 bases from V and 8 bases from J, with 13 bases between. The CDR3 here is CAWSVSGVNGYTF. The CDR3 nucleotides are TGTGCCTGGAGTGTAAGCGGGGTGAACGGCTACACCTTC.

The V gene is TRBV7-2, the J gene TRBJ2-4; no reliable D call. Germline V gene lookup returns CDR1 SGHTA and CDR2 FQGNSA. Trimming took 1 base from V and 6 from J, leaving 10 bases between them. This CDR3 contains 14 residues. CDR3 residues: CASSLERPRNIQYF. CDR3 nucleotides: TGTGCCAGCAGCTTAGAGCGTCCCAGAAACATTCAGTACTTC. Full variable domain (outside the CDR3, taken from reference TRBV7-2 and TRBJ2-4): GAGVSQSPSNKVTEKGKDVELRCDPISGHTALYWYRQSLGQGLEFLIYFQGNSAPDKSGLPSDRFSAERTGGSVSTLTIQRTQQEDSAVYLCASSLERPRNIQYFGAGTRLSVL.

This clone showed up just once. The chain employs TRBV7-6 and TRBJ2-5, with a possible D match to TRBD1 (6 bases). Deletions cut 4 bases from V and 2 bases from J, with 17 bases between. CDR1 is SGHVS and CDR2 is FNYEAQ in the germline V gene. The CDR3 consists of 16 residues. Here the CDR3 DNA reads TGTGCCAGCAGCTGGATCCAGGGGCACAATCAAGAGACCCAGTACTTC. Its protein product is CASSWIQGHNQETQYF.

V gene TRBV4-3 combines with J gene TRBJ1-1; D unresolved. The CDR3 runs 14 residues. Deletions cut 0 bases from V and 3 bases from J, with 8 bases between. Germline CDR1 is LGHNA and CDR2 is YSLEER. The DNA of the CDR3 is TGCGCCAGCAGCCAAGACGGGAGGGACACTGAAGCTTTCTTT. Translated, it gives CASSQDGRDTEAFF.

CDR3 in amino acids: CASSLASYPGLVPPLHF. CDR3 in DNA: TGTGCCAGCAGCTTGGCCAGTTATCCAGGGTTGGTGCCACCCCTCCACTTT. The chain carries TRBV5-6 and TRBJ1-6, with D perhaps matching TRBD1 (5 bases). Trimming left V 0 bases short and J 11 bases short, with 21 bases between. Germline V CDR1 and CDR2: SGHDT, YYEEEE. The CDR3 consists of 17 residues.

This clone appeared once. The J gene is TRBJ1-1, the V gene TRBV9; TRBD1 agrees at 8 bases. The CDR3 loop spans 15 amino acids. The trim removed 3 bases at V and 4 bases at J, leaving 8 bases unmatched. Germline V gives CDR1 SGDLS, CDR2 YYNGEE. The DNA for the CDR3 is TGTGCCAGCAGCGACAGGGGGTCGTTGGCCACTGAAGCTTTCTTT. It translates to CASSDRGSLATEAFF.

V is TRBV25-1 and J is TRBJ2-7; TRBD2 is a possible D gene (5 bases). The ends were cut back, 3 bases at V and 4 bases at J, with 7 bases in the middle. Germline CDR1 MGHDK, CDR2 SYGVNS. The CDR3 loop spans 12 amino acids. As DNA, the CDR3 is TGTGCCAGCAGTGATGGAGGTTACGAGCAGTACTTC. Translating it yields CASSDGGYEQYF.